The clone carrying this T cell receptor (beta chain) came up many times. Its specificity is unknown. This entry is derived from a study of T cells in Graves' hyperthyroidism and ophthalmopathy. Study-level background: Peripheral blood was drawn at first diagnosis, prior to all treatment. General study points: The model anticipated ophthalmopathy a median about 6.5 months pre-onset.

Uncontrolled infections, other autoimmune diseases, pregnancy or lactation led to exclusion of patients. Germline trimming cut 6 bases from V and 5 bases from J; bases unmatched to any gene: 10. There are 14 residues in the CDR3. CDR1 is ENHRY and CDR2 is SYGVKD in the germline V gene. TCR beta CDR3 regions were amplified from RNA transcripts. When the TCR CDR3 underwent first-round RT-PCR, the HTBI primer set was used. Using its own MiXCR run on the multiplex PCR reads, TCRdb lists one record per CDR3 protein. This sample has around 250,000 distinct CDR3 sequences, with roughly 14% found just once. The sample taken for sequencing was blood. The chain has TRBV10-3 and TRBJ2-7; TRBD2 matches 7 bases. The receptor was derived from a woman aged 40 to 50 with Graves' hyperthyroidism that later progressed to Graves' ophthalmopathy. CDR3 DNA: TGTGCCATCAGCCCCGGACTAGTTGGAGACGAGCAGTACTTC. It specifies CAISPGLVGDEQYF.